This T cell receptor beta chain originates from a study of T cell repertoires in ileal Crohn's disease. Overall study results and limits: Compared with non-smokers, active smokers at surgery showed more clonal expansions.

Remarks on this clone: Its antigen remains unidentified.

Clones were sequenced by immunoSEQ multiplex PCR, and TCRdb holds only the in-frame ones, with some missing. The data show roughly 3,700 clones, with 74% seen just once and less than 8% held by the top ten. CDR3 length: 12 residues. Germline CDR1 reads MNHEY; CDR2 reads SMNVEV (reference sequence). Trimming removed 3 bases at V and 5 bases at J, with 8 bases between. This clonotype was sampled from an adult with Crohn's disease. The sample comprised ileal tissue. The chain has TRBV27 and TRBJ2-7; no clear D. The CDR3 here is CASSFRGDEQYF. The CDR3 bases are TGTGCCAGCAGTTTCAGAGGAGACGAGCAGTACTTC.